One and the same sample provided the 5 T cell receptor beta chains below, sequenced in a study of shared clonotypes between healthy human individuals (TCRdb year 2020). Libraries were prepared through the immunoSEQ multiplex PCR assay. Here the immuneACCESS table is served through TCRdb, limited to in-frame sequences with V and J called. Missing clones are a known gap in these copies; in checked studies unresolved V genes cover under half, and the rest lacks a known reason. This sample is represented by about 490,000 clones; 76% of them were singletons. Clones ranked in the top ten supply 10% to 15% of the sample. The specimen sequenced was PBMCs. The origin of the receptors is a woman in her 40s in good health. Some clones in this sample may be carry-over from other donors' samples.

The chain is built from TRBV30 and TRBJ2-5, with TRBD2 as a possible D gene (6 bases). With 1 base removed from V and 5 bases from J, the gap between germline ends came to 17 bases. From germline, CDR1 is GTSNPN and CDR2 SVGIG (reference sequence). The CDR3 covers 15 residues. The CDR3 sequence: CAWSALLAPPETQYF. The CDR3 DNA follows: TGTGCCTGGAGTGCCCTACTAGCCCCACCCGAGACCCAGTACTTC.

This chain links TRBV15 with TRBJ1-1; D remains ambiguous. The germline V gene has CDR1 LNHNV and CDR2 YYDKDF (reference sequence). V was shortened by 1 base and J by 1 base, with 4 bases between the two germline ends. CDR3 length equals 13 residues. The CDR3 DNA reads TGTGCCACCAGCAGAGCAGGGAACACTGAAGCTTTCTTT. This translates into CATSRAGNTEAFF.

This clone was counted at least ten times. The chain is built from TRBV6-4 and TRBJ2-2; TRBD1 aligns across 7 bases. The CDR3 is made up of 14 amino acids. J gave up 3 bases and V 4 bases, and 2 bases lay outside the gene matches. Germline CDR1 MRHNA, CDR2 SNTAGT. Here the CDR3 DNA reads TGTGCCAGCAGTGTAGGGACAGACACCGGGGAGCTGTTTTTT. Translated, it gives CASSVGTDTGELFF.

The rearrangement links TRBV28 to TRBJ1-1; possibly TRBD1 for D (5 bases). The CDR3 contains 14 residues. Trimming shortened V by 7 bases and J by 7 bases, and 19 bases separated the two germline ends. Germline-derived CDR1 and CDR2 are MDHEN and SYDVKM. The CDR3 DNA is TGTGCCAGCACGGAGACAGCCGGTAGGGTTGAAGCTTTCTTT. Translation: CASTETAGRVEAFF.

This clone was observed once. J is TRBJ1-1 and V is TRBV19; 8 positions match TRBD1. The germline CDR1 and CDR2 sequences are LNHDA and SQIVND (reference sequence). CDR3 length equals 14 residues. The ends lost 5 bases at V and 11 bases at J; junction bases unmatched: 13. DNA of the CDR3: TGTGCCAGTAGTCCAAGACGGCAGGGGGCGCGGGCTTTCTTT. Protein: CASSPRRQGARAFF.